The next 27 T cell receptor beta chains were all read from a single sample in a study of blood T cell repertoires in COVID-19. Measured with immunoSEQ multiplex PCR; TCRdb has only the in-frame clones, and not every one. The sample records more than 250,000 clones, approximately 84% being singletons. The sequenced material came from peripheral blood. The receptors shown here come from a woman between 25 and 40 years old who had recovered from COVID-19.

The rearrangement uses TRBV11-3 and TRBJ2-5, with D perhaps TRBD2 (6 bases). This CDR3 is 15 amino acids long. Between the trimmed V and J ends, which lost 5 bases and 2 bases, there was a span of 15 bases. Germline CDR1 is SGHNT and CDR2 is YENEEA. CDR3 residues: CASSQAGTVQETQYF. The CDR3 DNA reads TGTGCCAGCAGCCAGGCCGGGACTGTTCAAGAGACCCAGTACTTC.

V gene TRBV2 combines with J gene TRBJ2-1; D uncertain. There are 17 residues in the CDR3. Deletions cut 0 bases from V and 0 bases from J, with 12 bases between. The germline V gene has CDR1 SNHLY and CDR2 FYNNEI. The chain's CDR3 is CASSEAPSRYSYNEQFF. The CDR3 DNA is TGTGCCAGCAGTGAAGCCCCGTCTCGCTACTCCTACAATGAGCAGTTCTTC.

This clone occurred once. The chain uses TRBV5-1 and TRBJ2-3; a possible D gene is TRBD2 (6 bases). Trimming took 0 bases from V and 3 from J, leaving 14 bases between them. The CDR3 spans 16 residues. The germline gives CDR1 SGHRS, CDR2 YFSETQ. CDR3 DNA: TGCGCCAGCAGCTTGGCGGCTTTGGGGGGAACAGATACGCAGTATTTT. Translated, it gives CASSLAALGGTDTQYF.

This clone is a singleton in its sample. V gene TRBV5-1 combines with J gene TRBJ1-1, with D hard to call. Germline lookup yields CDR1 SGHRS and CDR2 YFSETQ. Trimming took off 2 bases at V and 2 bases at J, with 13 bases between the two ends. The CDR3 consists of 15 residues. CDR3 nucleotide sequence: TGCGCCAGCAGCTTCTCCGAGTCCCGTAACACTGAAGCTTTCTTT. This encodes CASSFSESRNTEAFF.

This chain joins TRBV7-9 and TRBJ1-2; D remains ambiguous. The V gene lost 5 bases and the J gene lost 4 bases, with 8 bases spanning the gap. CDR3 length equals 12 residues. CDR1 is SEHNR and CDR2 is FQNEAQ in the germline V gene (reference sequence). CDR3 DNA: TGTGCCAGCAGCCCCTTTCCCTATGGCTACACCTTC. It is translated as CASSPFPYGYTF.

The chain combines TRBV7-8 with TRBJ1-1, with D tentatively TRBD1 (5 bases). The CDR3 contains 17 residues. V dropped 1 base and J dropped 1 base, with 16 bases sitting between them. Germline CDR1 reads SGHVS; CDR2 reads FQNEAQ. The CDR3 region is CASSLDGGIRRNTEAFF. CDR3 nucleotides: TGTGCCAGCAGCTTAGATGGGGGGATCAGGAGGAACACTGAAGCTTTCTTT.

This clone showed up just once. V gene TRBV5-4 combines with J gene TRBJ2-1, with D perhaps TRBD1 (6 bases). Germline V lookup: CDR1 SGHNT, CDR2 YYREEE (reference sequence). The CDR3 runs 13 residues. V lost 1 base and J lost 9, with 11 bases in between. The CDR3 DNA reads as TGTGCCAGCAGCTTGCTAACAGGGAGTGAGCAGTTCTTC. Protein: CASSLLTGSEQFF.

The rearrangement joins TRBV19 to TRBJ1-5; no clear D gene. This CDR3 spans 13 amino acids. The germline CDR1 and CDR2 sequences are LNHDA and SQIVND (reference sequence). Trimming removed 3 bases from V and 5 bases from J, with 8 bases in between. The CDR3 bases are TGTGCCAGTAGTATCGGGAACTATCAGCCCCAGCATTTT. This codes for CASSIGNYQPQHF.

The V call is TRBV29-1, the J call TRBJ2-2, with D possibly TRBD2 on 6 matching bases. V lost 4 bases to trimming and J lost 0 bases, with 12 bases between them. Looked up from germline, CDR1 is SQVTM and CDR2 is ANQGSEA. The CDR3 length is 15 residues. CDR3 region: CSVAAGNANTGELFF. The CDR3 DNA follows: TGCAGCGTTGCGGCGGGAAACGCGAACACCGGGGAGCTGTTTTTT.

The J gene is TRBJ2-1, the V gene TRBV20-1; TRBD1 is a possible D gene (5 bases). This CDR3 is built from 16 residues. CDR1 and CDR2 (germline): DFQATT, SNEGSKA (reference sequence). The V gene lost 3 bases and the J gene lost 1 base, with 16 bases spanning the gap. CDR3 residues: CSASSLKGFSYNEQFF. The CDR3, as DNA: TGCAGTGCTAGTTCTTTAAAGGGGTTTTCCTACAATGAGCAGTTCTTC.

V and J are TRBV7-2 and TRBJ2-2, with 7 bases matching TRBD1. V gave up 0 bases and J gave up 2 bases; unmatched junction bases: 3. The germline V gene encodes CDR1 SGHTA and CDR2 FQGNSA. This CDR3 has 16 residues. The CDR3 protein is CASSLARDRNTGELFF. CDR3 nucleotides: TGTGCCAGCAGCTTAGCCCGGGACAGAAACACCGGGGAGCTGTTTTTT.

The V call is TRBV10-3, the J call TRBJ2-3; D is perhaps TRBD2 (6 bases). V dropped 7 bases and J dropped 3 bases, with 17 bases sitting between them. The CDR3 consists of 15 residues. From germline, CDR1 is ENHRY and CDR2 SYGVKD. CDR3 loop: CAITDGTRGTDTQYF. In DNA, the CDR3 is TGTGCCATCACGGACGGGACTCGCGGGACAGATACGCAGTATTTT.

The chain combines TRBV4-3 with TRBJ2-5; the match to TRBD1 covers 10 bases. J lost 5 bases, V lost 3 bases, and 3 bases had no gene match. The germline gives CDR1 LGHNA, CDR2 YSLEER. The CDR3 consists of 14 residues. CDR3 sequence (DNA): TGCGCCAGCAGCCAGGACAGGGGGGAGGAGACCCAGTACTTC. Amino acids: CASSQDRGEETQYF.

The chain employs TRBV5-5 and TRBJ1-1, with 8 bases that match TRBD1. The CDR3 spans 13 residues. In germline, CDR1 is SGHKS, CDR2 YYEKEE (reference sequence). J lost 5 bases, V lost 4 bases, and 4 bases had no gene match. The CDR3 loop is CASSPTGETEAFF. The CDR3 nucleotides are TGTGCCAGCAGCCCGACAGGGGAAACTGAAGCTTTCTTT.

The chain links TRBV6-5 to TRBJ2-7; 7 nucleotides align to TRBD1. V was pared by 1 base and J by 2 bases, with 8 bases of the junction left unmatched. The CDR3 is 16 residues long. Germline V gene lookup returns CDR1 MNHEY and CDR2 SVGAGI. Here the CDR3 reads CASSYWTGDGPYEQYF. CDR3 coding DNA: TGTGCCAGCAGTTACTGGACAGGAGACGGCCCCTACGAGCAGTACTTC.

The rearrangement uses TRBV5-4 and TRBJ2-2, with 8 bases aligning to TRBD2. The J segment lost 7 bases and the V segment lost 4 bases, leaving 3 bases of the junction unmatched. Germline CDR1 reads SGHNT; CDR2 reads YYREEE (reference sequence). The CDR3 is made up of 13 amino acids. This CDR3 reads CASSPGTSGELFF. The CDR3 DNA is TGTGCCAGCAGCCCGGGGACTAGCGGGGAGCTGTTTTTT.

The chain recombines TRBV27 with TRBJ1-5, with D possibly TRBD1 on 5 matching bases. V was shortened by 8 bases and J by 7 bases, with 21 bases between the two germline ends. Germline V gene lookup returns CDR1 MNHEY and CDR2 SMNVEV (reference sequence). The CDR3 has 15 amino acids. CDR3 sequence: CASGPRDSGRQPQHF. The CDR3 bases are TGTGCCAGCGGCCCTCGGGACTCCGGGAGGCAGCCCCAGCATTTT.

This chain's CDR3 is CASSPPGTGGAGYGYTF. CDR3 DNA: TGTGCCAGCTCACCACCCGGGACAGGGGGCGCGGGCTATGGCTACACCTTC. The rearrangement links TRBV18 to TRBJ1-2, with 12 bases fitting TRBD1. This CDR3 is built from 17 residues. After removal of 0 bases from V and 4 bases from J, the junction contained 6 bases not matched to a gene. Germline CDR1 and CDR2: KGHSH and LQKENI.

V usage is TRBV5-1 and J usage is TRBJ1-5, with a possible D match to TRBD1 (5 bases). The CDR3 totals 14 residues. Per the germline V gene, CDR1 is SGHRS and CDR2 is YFSETQ. V lost 6 bases and J 3 bases, leaving 13 bases between the germline ends. The CDR3: CASICGTLNQPQHF. As DNA, the CDR3 is TGCGCCAGCATCTGCGGGACCCTCAATCAGCCCCAGCATTTT.

The rearrangement joins TRBV15 to TRBJ2-7, with 10 bases fitting TRBD2. The ends lost 1 base at V and 0 bases at J; junction bases unmatched: 9. CDR1 is LNHNV, CDR2 YYDKDF, per germline (reference sequence). The CDR3 has 18 amino acids. CDR3 region: CATSRGPPLAGTSYEQYF. CDR3 nucleotide sequence: TGTGCCACCAGCAGAGGCCCCCCACTAGCGGGGACCTCCTACGAGCAGTACTTC.

This sequence joins TRBV2 and TRBJ2-3; D is undetermined. Trimming shortened V by 3 bases and J by 6 bases, and 7 bases separated the two germline ends. The germline gives CDR1 SNHLY, CDR2 FYNNEI. The CDR3 loop spans 12 amino acids. The CDR3, as DNA: TGTGCCAGCAGTGACCAGGCGGATACGCAGTATTTT. This sequence encodes CASSDQADTQYF. Supplemented by reference TRBV2 and TRBJ2-3, the full variable domain reads EPEVTQTPSHQVTQMGQEVILRCVPISNHLYFYWYRQILGQKVEFLVSFYNNEISEKSEIFDDQFSVERPDGSNFTLKIRSTKLEDSAMYFCASSDQADTQYFGPGTRLTVL.

This clone appeared a few times. V usage is TRBV7-9 and J usage is TRBJ2-3; 7 bases are a match to TRBD1. The CDR3 is made up of 15 amino acids. Germline V lookup: CDR1 SEHNR, CDR2 FQNEAQ (reference sequence). V gave up 3 bases and J gave up 2 bases; unmatched junction bases: 5. Written as DNA, the CDR3 is TGTGCCAGCAGCTTGACAGGGCCGATCACAGATACGCAGTATTTT. This sequence encodes CASSLTGPITDTQYF.

This clone was counted between two and nine times. The chain couples TRBV12-3 or TRBV12-4 to TRBJ2-7; D is unclear. CDR3 length equals 13 residues. The V and J ends lost 3 bases and 3 bases respectively, with 9 bases between them. The CDR3 nucleotides read TGTGCCAGCAGTTTGGGCCACAGCTACGAGCAGTACTTC. Translation: CASSLGHSYEQYF.

The sample holds one count of this clone. This chain links TRBV7-2 with TRBJ2-3; TRBD2 might be the D (5 bases). Trimming left V 5 bases short and J 3 bases short, with 12 bases between. The CDR3 runs to 14 residues. Germline CDR1 is SGHTA and CDR2 is FQGNSA. The CDR3 DNA follows: TGTGCCAGCAGCCCGCGGACGGGGACAGATACGCAGTATTTT. Encoded protein: CASSPRTGTDTQYF.

About this clone itself: Other DNA sequences in the same sample also yield this CDR3. The chain's CDR3 is CASSLRGTNTGELFF. The CDR3 nucleotides are TGTGCCAGCAGCCTCCGGGGTACGAACACCGGGGAGCTGTTTTTT. The chain recombines TRBV7-2 with TRBJ2-2; possible D gene TRBD2, 5 bases. V was cut by 5 bases and J by 0 bases, with 10 bases left in between. This CDR3 region has 15 residues. Per germline, CDR1 SGHTA and CDR2 FQGNSA.

The V and J genes are TRBV19 and TRBJ2-7; 7 nucleotides agree with TRBD2. Germline V gives CDR1 LNHDA, CDR2 SQIVND (reference sequence). Trimming cost V 9 bases and J 2 bases; bases outside gene matches: 22. The CDR3 has 18 amino acids. CDR3 sequence reads: CASASNPSGGTIAYEQYF. CDR3 coding DNA: TGTGCCAGCGCCAGTAACCCTAGCGGAGGAACAATAGCCTACGAGCAGTACTTC.

The chain links TRBV11-2 to TRBJ2-1, with 7 bases identical to TRBD1. The CDR3 has 14 amino acids. V shed 7 bases and J 9 bases; nucleotides not matched to a gene: 12. Germline CDR1 is SGHAT and CDR2 is FQNNGV. The CDR3 protein is CASILTRTGGEQFF. In DNA form, the CDR3 reads TGTGCCAGCATCCTAACCCGGACAGGAGGTGAGCAGTTCTTC. The full variable domain, rest sourced from reference TRBV11-2 and TRBJ2-1, is EAGVAQSPRYKIIEKRQSVAFWCNPISGHATLYWYQQILGQGPKLLIQFQNNGVVDDSQLPKDRFSAERLKGVDSTLKIQPAKLEDSAVYLCASILTRTGGEQFFGPGTRLTVL.